These 21 T cell receptor beta chains were sequenced from one sample in a study of blood T cell repertoires in COVID-19. Generated by immunoSEQ multiplex PCR, the TCRdb table keeps only in-frame clones and is missing some. The sample carries tens of thousands of clones, about 91% recorded once. Sequenced input: peripheral blood. These receptors were obtained from a human donor with active COVID-19. The donor label of this sample is uncertain.

This chain connects TRBV12-3 or TRBV12-4 to TRBJ1-1; no firm D call. CDR3 length: 13 residues. V lost 6 bases and J 0 bases, leaving 8 bases between the germline ends. CDR3 sequence reads: CASRPQMNTEAFF. CDR3 DNA: TGTGCCAGCAGACCCCAGATGAACACTGAAGCTTTCTTT.

This chain links TRBV5-1 with TRBJ2-3; 11 bases map to TRBD2. CDR3 length equals 18 residues. The germline V gene has CDR1 SGHRS and CDR2 YFSETQ. V was clipped by 4 bases and J by 1 base; unmatched bases: 11. The CDR3 is CASSLLAGGHGGTDTQYF. For the CDR3, the DNA is TGCGCCAGCAGCCTCTTAGCGGGGGGGCATGGAGGCACAGATACGCAGTATTTT.

Turning to this clone: The junction does not match germline at one end; this may be a read error. The chain links TRBV7-7 to TRBJ2-3; 8 bases map to TRBD2. The CDR3 is 17 amino acids. CDR1 is SSHAT, CDR2 FNYEAQ, per germline (reference sequence). CDR3 sequence: CASSLAPSGGGTDTQYF. CDR3 in DNA: TGTGCTAGCAGCTTAGCCCCCAGCGGGGGTGGCACAGATACGCAGTATTTT.

The J gene is TRBJ2-6, the V gene TRBV6-5; D uncertain. CDR1 and CDR2 from the germline V gene are MNHEY and SVGAGI. The CDR3 extends over 15 amino acids. The V end lost 3 bases, the J end lost 0 bases, and 6 bases lay between the germline ends. CDR3 coding DNA: TGTGCCAGCAGTTATTTGAGCTCTGGGGCCAACGTCCTGACTTTC. Encoded protein: CASSYLSSGANVLTF.

The chain recombines TRBV14 with TRBJ2-2; D is unresolved. This CDR3 has 18 amino acids. Germline CDR1 is SGHDN and CDR2 is FVKESK. Trimming stripped 1 base from V and 3 bases from J, with 18 bases between. The CDR3 DNA follows: TGTGCCAGCAGCCAAGGCCCCGAGCTCTCCGTGGACACCGGGGAGCTGTTTTTT. Translation: CASSQGPELSVDTGELFF.

The chain carries TRBV28 and TRBJ1-1, with no clear D. There are 13 residues in the CDR3. Germline assignment: CDR1 MDHEN and CDR2 SYDVKM. Trimming left V 6 bases short and J 4 bases short, with 12 bases between. The CDR3 DNA reads TGTGCCAGCAGCTCCGGGGTTCTCACTGAAGCTTTCTTT. Translating it yields CASSSGVLTEAFF.

This chain links TRBV20-1 with TRBJ2-3; D possibly corresponds to TRBD1 (5 bases). The CDR3 spans 15 residues. In germline, CDR1 is DFQATT, CDR2 SNEGSKA (reference sequence). V was pared by 3 bases and J by 2 bases, with 15 bases between. CDR3 amino acids: CSASSARVVTDTQYF. CDR3 nucleotide sequence: TGCAGTGCTAGTTCCGCCAGGGTGGTCACAGATACGCAGTATTTT.

The chain joins TRBV5-4 to TRBJ1-1; weak D call: TRBD1 (5 bases). Deletions cut 0 bases from V and 5 bases from J, with 11 bases between. The CDR3 totals 14 residues. Germline CDR1 is SGHNT and CDR2 is YYREEE (reference sequence). The CDR3 reads CASSLGGRITEAFF. The DNA for the CDR3 is TGTGCCAGCAGCTTGGGGGGCAGGATTACTGAAGCTTTCTTT.

V and J are TRBV4-1 and TRBJ2-5, with D unclear. Germline V lookup: CDR1 MGHRA, CDR2 YSYEKL. The CDR3 contains 16 residues. Trimming shortened V by 1 base and J by 8 bases, and 20 bases separated the two germline ends. The CDR3 reads CASSQGPPGNQGTQYF. CDR3 coding DNA: TGCGCCAGCAGCCAAGGGCCCCCAGGAAACCAAGGTACCCAGTACTTC.

This chain uses TRBV7-2 with TRBJ2-5, with TRBD2 matching over 9 bases. The CDR3 sequence is 14 residues long. V gave up 5 bases and J gave up 6 bases; unmatched junction bases: 7. Per the germline V gene, CDR1 is SGHTA and CDR2 is FQGNSA. The CDR3 here is CASSPRGGLKTQYF. CDR3 nucleotides: TGTGCCAGCAGCCCGCGGGGGGGCCTAAAGACCCAGTACTTC.

The rearrangement joins TRBV7-3 to TRBJ1-6, with a possible D match to TRBD1 (5 bases). CDR1 is SGHTA, CDR2 FQGTGA, per germline. The CDR3 runs to 15 residues. The V and J ends lost 5 bases and 7 bases respectively, with 15 bases between them. The CDR3 reads CASSETPGSNSPLHF. The DNA for the CDR3 is TGTGCCAGCAGCGAAACCCCAGGGTCCAATTCACCCCTCCACTTT. Combining the CDR3 with reference TRBV7-3 and TRBJ1-6 gives the whole variable domain GAGVSQTPSNKVTEKGKYVELRCDPISGHTALYWYRQSLGQGPEFLIYFQGTGAADDSGLPNDRFFAVRPEGSVSTLKIQRTERGDSAVYLCASSETPGSNSPLHFGNGTRLTVT.

The genes are TRBV2 and TRBJ1-3; D possibly corresponds to TRBD1 (6 bases). The CDR3 has 15 residues. Germline V CDR1 and CDR2: SNHLY, FYNNEI. The germline V and J ends were trimmed by 7 bases and 0 bases, with 13 bases remaining between them. CDR3 bases: TGTGCCAGCACTAAACAGGGAGTCTCTGGAAACACCATATATTTT. This sequence encodes CASTKQGVSGNTIYF. Combining the CDR3 with reference TRBV2 and TRBJ1-3 gives the whole variable domain EPEVTQTPSHQVTQMGQEVILRCVPISNHLYFYWYRQILGQKVEFLVSFYNNEISEKSEIFDDQFSVERPDGSNFTLKIRSTKLEDSAMYFCASTKQGVSGNTIYFGEGSWLTVV.

This CDR3 reads CASSSRGNGYTF. CDR3 bases: TGTGCCAGCAGTTCTCGGGGGAATGGCTACACCTTC. The chain couples TRBV12-3 or TRBV12-4 to TRBJ1-2; a weak D match, TRBD1 (5 bases). Trimming cost V 4 bases and J 6 bases, with 9 bases left between them. This CDR3 region has 12 residues.

This rearrangement joins TRBV6-1 to TRBJ2-5; tentatively, D is TRBD2 (7 bases). This CDR3 region has 15 residues. CDR1 and CDR2 (germline): MNHNS, SASEGT. The germline V and J ends were trimmed by 3 bases and 2 bases, with 13 bases remaining between them. This CDR3 reads CASSDGGGRQETQYF. The DNA of the CDR3 is TGTGCCAGCAGTGATGGGGGGGGCCGACAAGAGACCCAGTACTTC.

This rearrangement joins TRBV28 to TRBJ2-7; TRBD1 matches 8 bases. V shed 4 bases, J shed 6 bases, and the junction held 11 bases outside the gene matches. CDR1 is MDHEN and CDR2 is SYDVKM in the germline V gene. This CDR3 has 15 residues. CDR3 residues: CASSSQTRGLGEQYF. The CDR3 bases are TGTGCCAGCAGTTCGCAGACCAGGGGGCTTGGCGAGCAGTACTTC.

V usage is TRBV3-1 (or the pseudogene TRBV3-2) and J usage is TRBJ1-3; 7 positions agree with TRBD1. CDR3 length: 17 residues. Looked up from germline, CDR1 is LGHDT and CDR2 is YNNKEL (reference sequence). With 4 bases clipped from V and 0 bases from J, the junction kept 9 bases outside the gene matches. The CDR3 protein is CASSRPLRQGSGNTIYF. For the CDR3, the DNA is TGTGCCAGCAGCCGCCCCCTCCGACAGGGCTCTGGAAACACCATATATTTT.

The chain joins TRBV5-6 to TRBJ2-5; weak D call: TRBD1 (6 bases). This CDR3 has 14 amino acids. Trimming stripped 2 bases from V and 4 bases from J, with 12 bases between. CDR1 and CDR2 (germline): SGHDT, YYEEEE. The CDR3 DNA reads TGTGCCAGCAGCTTCAGTGGCAGGGGAGAGACCCAGTACTTC. Encoded protein: CASSFSGRGETQYF.

CDR3 sequence (DNA): TGTGCCAGCAGTGCCGGGACTACCAAGTACTTC. Protein sequence: CASSAGTTKYF. The V call is TRBV25-1, the J call TRBJ2-7, with 7 bases aligning to TRBD2. Germline CDR1 is MGHDK and CDR2 is SYGVNS. This CDR3 region has 11 residues. Trimming cost V 4 bases and J 11 bases; bases outside gene matches: 5.

This CDR3 is CASSLEGGQETQYF. For the CDR3, the DNA is TGTGCCAGCAGCTTAGAGGGCGGGCAAGAGACCCAGTACTTC. The V call is TRBV7-3, the J call TRBJ2-5, with D maybe TRBD2 (5 bases). Between the trimmed V and J ends, which lost 2 bases and 2 bases, there was a span of 9 bases. This CDR3 spans 14 amino acids. CDR1 and CDR2 (germline): SGHTA, FQGTGA. The full variable domain, with the rest looked up from reference TRBV7-3 and TRBJ2-5, is GAGVSQTPSNKVTEKGKYVELRCDPISGHTALYWYRQSLGQGPEFLIYFQGTGAADDSGLPNDRFFAVRPEGSVSTLKIQRTERGDSAVYLCASSLEGGQETQYFGPGTRLLVL.

The gene calls are TRBV5-1 and TRBJ2-7; 9 nucleotides match TRBD1. Looked up from germline, CDR1 is SGHRS and CDR2 is YFSETQ. The V segment lost 4 bases and the J segment 1 base; nucleotides outside the gene matches: 6. This CDR3 has 15 amino acids. CDR3 bases: TGCGCCAGCAGCCCGGGACAGGGACTTTCCTACGAGCAGTACTTC. Amino acids: CASSPGQGLSYEQYF.

The CDR3 loop is CASSLRGPETQYF. The CDR3 coding sequence is TGTGCCAGCAGCTTGCGCGGGCCGGAGACCCAGTACTTC. The chain joins TRBV5-4 to TRBJ2-5; a possible D gene is TRBD2 (5 bases). CDR1 is SGHNT, CDR2 YYREEE, per germline (reference sequence). The CDR3 loop spans 13 amino acids. Trimming took 1 base from V and 5 from J, leaving 9 bases between them. Full variable domain (outside the CDR3, taken from reference TRBV5-4 and TRBJ2-5): ETGVTQSPTHLIKTRGQQVTLRCSSQSGHNTVSWYQQALGQGPQFIFQYYREEENGRGNFPPRFSGLQFPNYSSELNVNALELDDSALYLCASSLRGPETQYFGPGTRLLVL.